The next 7 T cell receptor beta chains were all read from a single sample in a study of OX40 agonist ivuxolimab in advanced cancers. The protocol was immunoSEQ multiplex PCR, while the TCRdb copy is restricted to in-frame clones and leaves out a portion. The table has about 76,000 clones, just under 85% seen once. This sample comprised CD4+ or CD8+ T cells sorted from blood, obtained in a trial of the OX40 agonist ivuxolimab. Source of these receptors: an adult with an advanced solid tumor such as melanoma, head and neck, liver or kidney cancer.

The chain uses TRBV28 and TRBJ1-4; the match to TRBD1 covers 7 bases. Germline V gene sequence: CDR1 MDHEN, CDR2 SYDVKM. This CDR3 has 15 amino acids. Unmatched junction bases numbered 7, after V lost 5 bases and J lost 4 bases. Here the CDR3 reads CASSQQGGGNEKLFF. The CDR3 DNA reads TGTGCCAGCAGTCAGCAGGGGGGCGGTAATGAAAAACTGTTTTTT.

The sample holds a few counts of this clone. The chain joins TRBV9 to TRBJ1-5, with unresolved D. There are 14 residues in the CDR3. V was clipped by 3 bases and J by 0 bases, with 7 bases between them. From germline, CDR1 is SGDLS and CDR2 YYNGEE. This chain's CDR3 is CASSGGYSNQPQHF. The CDR3 DNA reads as TGTGCCAGCAGCGGGGGATATAGCAATCAGCCCCAGCATTTT.

The chain employs TRBV5-5 and TRBJ1-3; D remains ambiguous. The CDR3 is 16 amino acids. CDR1 SGHKS and CDR2 YYEKEE come from the germline V gene (reference sequence). Deletions cut 5 bases from V and 1 base from J, with 16 bases between. In nucleotides, the CDR3 is TGTGCCAGCAGACGTGGGCCTACAGAATCTGGAAACACCATATATTTT. This sequence encodes CASRRGPTESGNTIYF.

This rearrangement joins TRBV5-8 to TRBJ2-5, with 11 bases lining up with TRBD2. The germline V gene encodes CDR1 SGHTS and CDR2 YDEGEE. V was clipped by 2 bases and J by 5 bases; unmatched bases: 5. The CDR3 has 15 amino acids. The CDR3 region is CASSFSGGAGETQYF. The CDR3 DNA reads as TGTGCCAGCAGCTTTAGCGGGGGGGCCGGGGAGACCCAGTACTTC.

The V and J genes are TRBV4-1 and TRBJ1-4; D not resolved. This CDR3 spans 15 amino acids. Trimming pared 3 bases from V and 3 bases from J, leaving 11 bases between. CDR1 and CDR2 (germline): MGHRA, YSYEKL. CDR3 protein: CASSHRVRANEKLFF. CDR3 in DNA: TGCGCCAGCAGCCACCGCGTAAGGGCTAATGAAAAACTGTTTTTT.

Many counts were recorded for this clone. The genes are TRBV7-9 and TRBJ2-7; D might be TRBD2 (5 bases). CDR1 SEHNR and CDR2 FQNEAQ come from the germline V gene (reference sequence). With 2 bases removed from V and 4 bases from J, the gap between germline ends came to 9 bases. The CDR3 contains 13 residues. The CDR3 DNA sequence: TGTGCCAGCAGCTTAAGTGGAGGTTACGAGCAGTACTTC. Protein product: CASSLSGGYEQYF.

The rearrangement links TRBV7-3 to TRBJ2-2; TRBD2 agrees at 10 bases. V trimming: 8 bases; J trimming: 9 bases; junction bases outside the gene matches: 15. The CDR3 has 16 amino acids. Per germline, CDR1 SGHTA and CDR2 FQGTGA. The CDR3 DNA is TGTGCCAGCGCGGGGGCTAGCGGGAGTGTACGTCGGGAGCTGTTTTTT. Translating it yields CASAGASGSVRRELFF. Filled out from reference TRBV7-3 and TRBJ2-2, the complete variable domain reads GAGVSQTPSNKVTEKGKYVELRCDPISGHTALYWYRQSLGQGPEFLIYFQGTGAADDSGLPNDRFFAVRPEGSVSTLKIQRTERGDSAVYLCASAGASGSVRRELFFGEGSRLTVL.